Below are 9 T cell receptor beta chains sequenced from a single sample in a study of T cells in Graves' hyperthyroidism and ophthalmopathy. TCR beta CDR3 region amplification was performed from RNA transcripts. Initially, a first-round RT-PCR of the TCR CDR3 employed the HTBI primer set. TCRdb passed the multiplex PCR reads through MiXCR, listing each CDR3 protein once. The repertoire has a few hundred thousand distinct CDR3 sequences, 46% of them found once; the top ten carry 19%. Source material: peripheral blood or thyroid tissue (not recorded which). The receptors here all came from an adult woman with Graves' disease, either hyperthyroidism or ophthalmopathy (not recorded which).

This clonotype appeared once. The J gene is TRBJ2-2, the V gene TRBV12-3 or TRBV12-4, with D unclear. The V gene lost 5 bases and the J gene lost 9 bases, with 7 bases spanning the gap. The CDR3 contains 11 residues. The CDR3 DNA sequence: TGTGCCAGCAGTCAAAGTTGGGAGCTGTTTTTT. It yields the protein CASSQSWELFF.

In its sample, this clonotype was seen a few times. The CDR3 does not end in the conserved phenylalanine or tryptophan, so this is likely a read error. The limits of the CDR3 on the DNA are not certain, so only TCRdb's listed CDR3 is given. The CDR3 region is CATSRGEG. The rearrangement uses TRBV15 and TRBJ1-1. The CDR3 length equals 8 residues, ends included. CDR1 is LNHNV, CDR2 YYDKDF, per germline (reference sequence).

This clonotype is a singleton in its sample. Given the absence of the conserved phenylalanine or tryptophan at the CDR3 end, a read error is likely. The rearrangement joins TRBV7-9 to TRBJ2-5, with TRBD2 as a possible D gene (6 bases). The germline V gene has CDR1 SEHNR and CDR2 FQNEAQ (reference sequence). This CDR3 comprises 13 residues. Trimming removed 5 bases from V and 5 bases from J, with 12 bases in between. The CDR3 here is CASSAGRGETQYL. Written as DNA, the CDR3 is TGTGCCAGCAGCGCCGGGAGAGGTGAGACCCAGTACCTC.

This chain connects TRBV7-3 to TRBJ2-2; 9 bases agree with TRBD2. The CDR3 sequence is 17 residues long. Germline V gives CDR1 SGHTA, CDR2 FQGTGA. Germline trimming cut 5 bases from V and 4 bases from J; bases unmatched to any gene: 11. CDR3 residues: CASSQMPTSGSTGELFF. CDR3 nucleotides: TGTGCCAGCAGCCAGATGCCGACTAGCGGTAGCACCGGGGAGCTGTTTTTT.

On this clonotype: One end of the junction does not line up with germline, which may come from a read error. The chain couples TRBV5-1 to TRBJ1-4; a weak D match, TRBD1 (5 bases). CDR3 size: 8 residues. Germline lookup yields CDR1 SGHRS and CDR2 YFSETQ. CDR3 in DNA: TGCGCCAGCAGCACCGGGGGATTT. Its translation is CASSTGGF.

In its sample, this clonotype was seen many times. In nucleotides, the CDR3 is TGTGCCAGCAGTTCTTTCCACGAGCAGTACTTC. Its translation is CASSSFHEQYF. The chain couples TRBV6-2 or TRBV6-3 to TRBJ2-7; D is ambiguous. The CDR3 spans 11 residues. Per the germline V gene, CDR1 is MNHEY and CDR2 is SVGEGT. V was trimmed by 4 bases and J by 5 bases, leaving 6 bases between them.

The chain combines TRBV20-1 with TRBJ1-2; weak D call: TRBD1 (6 bases). Germline CDR1 is DFQATT and CDR2 is SNEGSKA (reference sequence). The CDR3 contains 13 residues. V was pared by 6 bases and J by 4 bases, with 15 bases between. The CDR3, as DNA: TGCAGTGCAAACACAGGGAGGGGCTATGGCTACACCTTC. This gives the protein CSANTGRGYGYTF.

The rearrangement uses TRBV10-3 and TRBJ2-5; D assignment may be TRBD1 or TRBD2 (5 bases each). V was clipped by 2 bases and J by 0 bases, with 10 bases between them. CDR3 length equals 15 residues. Germline V gene sequence: CDR1 ENHRY, CDR2 SYGVKD. CDR3 sequence: CAISEEGTHQETQYF. In DNA, the CDR3 is TGTGCCATCAGTGAGGAGGGGACGCACCAAGAGACCCAGTACTTC.

For this clonotype: An end of the junction differs from the germline gene, which may be a read error. The chain combines TRBV5-5 with TRBJ1-2, with 8 bases matching TRBD1. The CDR3 sequence is 16 residues long. CDR1 and CDR2 (germline): SGHKS, YYEKEE (reference sequence). The CDR3 sequence: CASSPSGQDDVNGYTF. In DNA, the CDR3 is TGCGCCAGCAGCCCCTCGGGACAGGATGATGTTAATGGCTACACCTTC. Filled out from reference TRBV5-5 and TRBJ1-2, the complete variable domain reads DAGVTQSPTHLIKTRGQQVTLRCSPISGHKSVSWYQQVLGQGPQFIFQYYEKEERGRGNFPDRFSARQFPNYSSELNVNALLLGDSALYLCASSPSGQDDVNGYTFGSGTRLTVV.